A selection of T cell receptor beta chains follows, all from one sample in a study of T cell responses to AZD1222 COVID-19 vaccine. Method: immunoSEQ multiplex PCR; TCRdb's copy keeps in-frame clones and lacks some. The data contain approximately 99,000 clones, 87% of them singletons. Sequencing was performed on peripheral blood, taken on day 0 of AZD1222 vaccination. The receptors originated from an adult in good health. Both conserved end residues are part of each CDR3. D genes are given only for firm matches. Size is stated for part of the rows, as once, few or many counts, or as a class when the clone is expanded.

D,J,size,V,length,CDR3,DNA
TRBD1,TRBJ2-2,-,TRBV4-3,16,CASSQATGARTGELFF,TGCGCCAGCAGCCAAGCAACAGGGGCGCGGACCGGGGAGCTGTTTTTT
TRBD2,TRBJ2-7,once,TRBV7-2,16,CASSLVVLAGNYEQYF,TGTGCCAGCAGCCTTGTCGTGCTAGCGGGGAACTACGAGCAGTACTTC
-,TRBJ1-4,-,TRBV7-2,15,CASSLEGEPNEKLFF,TGTGCCAGCAGCTTGGAGGGGGAACCTAATGAAAAACTGTTTTTT
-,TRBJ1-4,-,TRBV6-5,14,CASRDKGVPEKLFF,TGTGCCAGCCGCGATAAGGGGGTGCCCGAAAAACTGTTTTTT
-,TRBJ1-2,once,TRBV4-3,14,CASSQESGYYGYTF,TGCGCCAGCAGCCAAGAGTCAGGGTACTATGGCTACACCTTC
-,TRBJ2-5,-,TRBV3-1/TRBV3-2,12,CASSQEGETQYF,TGTGCCAGCAGCCAAGAAGGGGAGACCCAGTACTTC
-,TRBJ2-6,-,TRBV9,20,CASSDAPERPITAGANVLTF,TGTGCCAGCAGCGACGCCCCGGAGCGACCTATCACCGCGGGGGCCAACGTCCTGACTTTC
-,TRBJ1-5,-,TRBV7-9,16,CASSARGGLYNQPQHF,TGTGCCAGCAGCGCCCGAGGGGGACTCTACAATCAGCCCCAGCATTTT
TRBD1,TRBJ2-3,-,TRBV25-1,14,CASSLQGARDTQYF,TGTGCCAGCAGCCTCCAGGGGGCGCGGGATACGCAGTATTTT
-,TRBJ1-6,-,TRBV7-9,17,CASSFWTGSSYNSPLHF,TGTGCCAGCAGTTTCTGGACGGGAAGCTCCTATAATTCACCCCTCCACTTT
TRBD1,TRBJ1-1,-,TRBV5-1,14,CASSETYRGTEAFF,TGCGCCAGCAGCGAAACATACAGGGGAACTGAAGCTTTCTTT
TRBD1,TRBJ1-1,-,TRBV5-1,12,CASSLQGTEAFF,TGTGCCAGCAGCTTACAGGGGACTGAAGCTTTCTTT
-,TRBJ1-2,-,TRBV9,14,CASSVEYGSYGYTF,TGTGCCAGCAGCGTAGAATACGGTTCGTATGGCTACACCTTC
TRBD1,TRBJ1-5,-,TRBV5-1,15,CASSPTGVSNQPQHF,TGCGCCAGCAGCCCGACAGGGGTGAGCAATCAGCCCCAGCATTTT
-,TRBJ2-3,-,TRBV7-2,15,CASQEQLGPTDTQYF,TGTGCCAGCCAGGAACAACTGGGTCCCACAGATACGCAGTATTTT
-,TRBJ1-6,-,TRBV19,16,CASSIGSGQVNSPLHF,TGTGCCAGTAGTATTGGATCGGGTCAGGTTAATTCACCCCTCCACTTT
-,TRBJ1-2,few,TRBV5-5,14,CASSWGDTRPGYTF,TGTGCCAGCAGCTGGGGTGACACCCGGCCCGGCTACACCTTC
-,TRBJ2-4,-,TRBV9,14,CASSPSFTKNIQYF,TGTGCCAGCAGCCCGTCGTTTACCAAAAACATTCAGTACTTC
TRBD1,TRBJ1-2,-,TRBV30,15,CAWIVGQGAFYGYTF,TGTGCCTGGATCGTTGGACAGGGGGCTTTCTATGGCTACACCTTC
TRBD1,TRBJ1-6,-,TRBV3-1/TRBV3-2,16,CASSQDGGQGNSPLHF,TGTGCCAGCAGCCAAGATGGGGGACAGGGGAATTCACCCCTCCACTTT
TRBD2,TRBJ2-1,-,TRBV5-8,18,CASSGGLAGGLQYNEQFF,TGTGCCAGCAGCGGGGGACTAGCGGGAGGACTACAATACAATGAGCAGTTCTTC
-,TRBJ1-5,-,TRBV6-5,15,CASSYLDRSNQPQHF,TGTGCCAGCAGTTATCTTGACCGTTCCAATCAGCCCCAGCATTTT
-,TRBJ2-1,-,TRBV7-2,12,CASSPDRNEQFF,TGTGCCAGCAGCCCTGACCGGAATGAGCAGTTCTTC
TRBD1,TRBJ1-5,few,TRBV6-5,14,CASSHGQEDQPQHF,TGTGCCAGCAGCCACGGACAGGAGGATCAGCCCCAGCATTTT
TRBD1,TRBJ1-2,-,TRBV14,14,CASSQEHRGYGYTF,TGTGCCAGCAGCCAAGAACACAGGGGATATGGCTACACCTTC
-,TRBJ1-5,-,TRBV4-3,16,CASSQDAAGEGQPQHF,TGCGCCAGCAGCCAAGATGCGGCAGGGGAGGGTCAGCCCCAGCATTTT
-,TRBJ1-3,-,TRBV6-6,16,CASSWVDGSSGNTIYF,TGTGCCAGCAGTTGGGTGGACGGTAGCTCTGGAAACACCATATATTTT
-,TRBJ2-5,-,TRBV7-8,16,CASRHTGVGKQETQYF,TGTGCCAGCAGGCACACGGGAGTAGGAAAACAAGAGACCCAGTACTTC
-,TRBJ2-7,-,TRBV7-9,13,CASSLTGTGEQYF,TGTGCCAGCAGCTTGACGGGTACTGGCGAGCAGTACTTC
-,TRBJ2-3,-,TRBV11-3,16,CASGIGGGASTDTQYF,TGTGCCAGCGGCATAGGGGGGGGAGCTAGCACAGATACGCAGTATTTT
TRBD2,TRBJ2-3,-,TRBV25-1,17,CASSARSSGRAADTQYF,TGTGCCAGCAGTGCAAGATCCAGCGGGAGGGCCGCAGATACGCAGTATTTT
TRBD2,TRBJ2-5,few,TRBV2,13,CASKTSGRETQYF,TGTGCCAGCAAGACTAGCGGGAGAGAGACCCAGTACTTC
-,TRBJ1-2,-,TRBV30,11,CASETNYGYTF,TGTGCCTCCGAGACTAACTATGGCTACACCTTC
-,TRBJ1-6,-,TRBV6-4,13,CASSDRGHSPLHF,TGTGCCAGCAGTGACAGGGGCCATTCACCCCTCCACTTT
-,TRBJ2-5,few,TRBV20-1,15,CSASEFGPAGETQYF,TGCAGTGCTAGTGAATTTGGCCCAGCCGGGGAGACCCAGTACTTC
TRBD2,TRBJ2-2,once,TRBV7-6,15,CASSLVGGVAGELFF,TGTGCCAGCAGCTTAGTGGGGGGGGTCGCCGGGGAGCTGTTTTTT